A selection of T cell receptor beta chains follows, all from one sample in a study of T cell responses to AZD1222 COVID-19 vaccine. Using immunoSEQ multiplex PCR, the repertoire was profiled, and TCRdb retains in-frame clones only, with some absent. The repertoire consists of 100,000 to 150,000 clones, with about 88% occurring once and the leading ten covering about 4%. The sample consisted of peripheral blood, taken 28 days after the second AZD1222 dose. These TCRs come from an adult who received the AZD1222 COVID-19 vaccine. Each CDR3 is given with its conserved first and last residue. The order of the fields is clone size, V gene, CDR3 protein. The size field is filled for only some rows; it gives once, few, many or a size class.

clone_size: -; v_call: TRBV19; cdr3_aa: CASSISPVNTEAFF
clone_size: -; v_call: TRBV19; cdr3_aa: CASSIGGNSPRAFF
clone_size: -; v_call: TRBV5-1; cdr3_aa: CASSWTGTGTGELFF
clone_size: -; v_call: TRBV28; cdr3_aa: CASSPIRGSGLAGAYEQYF
clone_size: -; v_call: TRBV28; cdr3_aa: CASSLVGPVSYEQYF
clone_size: -; v_call: TRBV18; cdr3_aa: CASSPGQSQFNEQFF
clone_size: -; v_call: TRBV9; cdr3_aa: CASRGTVNTEAFF
clone_size: -; v_call: TRBV5-1; cdr3_aa: CASSLGDQSYNSPLHF
clone_size: -; v_call: TRBV9; cdr3_aa: CASSVGAALGYGYTF
clone_size: -; v_call: TRBV28; cdr3_aa: CASSFRGPDGYTF
clone_size: -; v_call: TRBV30; cdr3_aa: CAWKYLGMSGELFF
clone_size: -; v_call: TRBV9; cdr3_aa: CASSVIGPPIDEQFF
clone_size: -; v_call: TRBV29-1; cdr3_aa: CSALRGAVGGYTF
clone_size: once; v_call: TRBV10-3; cdr3_aa: CAITGPGYTEAFF
clone_size: -; v_call: TRBV4-2; cdr3_aa: CASSPGELGGYYEQYF
clone_size: -; v_call: TRBV4-1; cdr3_aa: CASSHPARDALYGYTF
clone_size: -; v_call: TRBV5-1; cdr3_aa: CASSLGQGRGETQYF
clone_size: -; v_call: TRBV25-1; cdr3_aa: CASSEYMGGTDYTGELFF
clone_size: -; v_call: TRBV4-1; cdr3_aa: CASSQDRTGFMVEAFF
clone_size: -; v_call: TRBV18; cdr3_aa: CASSGSVYEQYF
clone_size: -; v_call: TRBV7-9; cdr3_aa: CASSGKAGGLYNEQFF
clone_size: -; v_call: TRBV18; cdr3_aa: CASSHSGTRAGNTIYF
clone_size: -; v_call: TRBV6-5; cdr3_aa: CATQSVAGDYNEQFF
clone_size: -; v_call: TRBV5-4; cdr3_aa: CASSLDPSAGKAFF
clone_size: once; v_call: TRBV4-2; cdr3_aa: CASSQEDQVSAEAFF
clone_size: -; v_call: TRBV2; cdr3_aa: CASSEAQGEQPQHF
clone_size: -; v_call: TRBV12-2; cdr3_aa: CASRPILWGEGREDTQYF
clone_size: -; v_call: TRBV28; cdr3_aa: CASSTWEQFF
clone_size: once; v_call: TRBV2; cdr3_aa: CASRGGGYEQYF
clone_size: -; v_call: TRBV7-9; cdr3_aa: CASSLARRTGTYSNQPQHF
clone_size: -; v_call: TRBV19; cdr3_aa: CASSMVKGATTHAEAFF
clone_size: -; v_call: TRBV7-3; cdr3_aa: CASSFDIFGDEQFF
clone_size: -; v_call: TRBV5-1; cdr3_aa: CASSLEGGTFYNEQFF
clone_size: -; v_call: TRBV10-3; cdr3_aa: CAIRPGQGRGETQYF
clone_size: -; v_call: TRBV6-1; cdr3_aa: CASSDPPGQGWGEQYF
clone_size: -; v_call: TRBV6-5; cdr3_aa: CASGRAVGTEAFF
clone_size: -; v_call: TRBV7-3; cdr3_aa: CASSLSRPSGKDTQYF
clone_size: -; v_call: TRBV6-5; cdr3_aa: CASSYLEAKAFF
clone_size: -; v_call: TRBV2; cdr3_aa: CASSITIRTGGGGYTF
clone_size: -; v_call: TRBV9; cdr3_aa: CASSPDPYNSPLHF
clone_size: -; v_call: TRBV27; cdr3_aa: CASRGGTGRGGYTF
clone_size: -; v_call: TRBV4-3; cdr3_aa: CASSQDSGRGNQPQHF
clone_size: few; v_call: TRBV5-4; cdr3_aa: CASSLDSGVPGYTF
clone_size: -; v_call: TRBV13; cdr3_aa: CASTGLIPATGELFF
clone_size: -; v_call: TRBV19; cdr3_aa: CASNHRGETQYF
clone_size: -; v_call: TRBV5-1; cdr3_aa: CASSPSPGLNEKLFF
clone_size: -; v_call: TRBV5-6; cdr3_aa: CASSDSGGSGYTF
clone_size: -; v_call: TRBV2; cdr3_aa: CASTEAVLIRDGTDTQYF
clone_size: -; v_call: TRBV6-4; cdr3_aa: CASSDSSGDYNEQFF